The clone carrying this T cell receptor (beta chain) has only a few counts. This entry belongs to a study of blood T cell repertoires in COVID-19. In the authors' workflow: Estimates of nucleated cell counts were drawn from the amplification of reference gene primers. Clones were sequenced by immunoSEQ multiplex PCR, and TCRdb holds only the in-frame ones, with some missing. The V and J calls and clone size are taken from that table; D and trimming were inferred from the DNA. The sample shows around 160,000 clones, roughly four fifths of them seen only once. The sample comprised peripheral blood. The sequence was obtained from a human donor in a cohort sampled during active COVID-19.

The CDR3 loop reads CASSYLRPQSGNTIYF. For the CDR3, the DNA is TGTGCCAGCAGTTACCTCAGGCCACAATCTGGAAACACCATATATTTT. The chain has TRBV6-6 and TRBJ1-3; unclear D gene. Trimming pared 2 bases from V and 1 base from J, leaving 12 bases between. Germline values: CDR1 MNHNY, CDR2 SVGAGI (reference sequence). The CDR3 is 16 residues long.